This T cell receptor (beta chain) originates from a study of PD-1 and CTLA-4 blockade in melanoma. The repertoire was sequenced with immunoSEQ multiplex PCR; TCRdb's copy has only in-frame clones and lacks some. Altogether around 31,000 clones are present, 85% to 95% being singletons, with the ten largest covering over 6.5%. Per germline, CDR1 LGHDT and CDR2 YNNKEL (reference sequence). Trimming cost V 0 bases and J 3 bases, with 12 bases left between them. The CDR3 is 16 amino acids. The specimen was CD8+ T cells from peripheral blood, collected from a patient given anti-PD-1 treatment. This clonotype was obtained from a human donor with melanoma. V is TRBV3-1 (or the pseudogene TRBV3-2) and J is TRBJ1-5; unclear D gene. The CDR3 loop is CASSQDPWTYNQPQHF. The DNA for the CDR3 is TGTGCCAGCAGCCAAGATCCTTGGACTTACAATCAGCCCCAGCATTTT.